This is a list of T cell receptor beta chains from one sample in a study of T cells in Graves' hyperthyroidism and ophthalmopathy. Each CDR3 protein gets one entry after TCRdb re-called the multiplex PCR reads with MiXCR. The sample yields hundreds of thousands of distinct CDR3 sequences, about 45% seen once. Sequencing used peripheral blood or thyroid tissue (not recorded which). These receptors were taken from an adult man with Graves' disease, either hyperthyroidism or ophthalmopathy (not recorded which). Each CDR3 is given with its conserved first and last residue. A D gene is named only where the DNA matches it firmly. Some rows mark clone size as missing; the rest say once, few, many or name a class of expanded clone.

>-|TRBJ1-4|TRBV7-6|-
TGTGCCAGCAGCTACGGGAACCCGCGAAGGAGTGAAAAACTGTTTTTT
CASSYGNPRRSEKLFF
>-|TRBJ1-6|TRBV7-2|many
TGTGCCAGCAGCTGGGAGGGGGGACGAAGTTCACCCCTCCACTTT
CASSWEGGRSSPLHF
>TRBD1|TRBJ2-5|TRBV20-1|-
TGCAGTGCTGTAGCGGGACAGGGGCGCAGGGAGACCCAGTACTTC
CSAVAGQGRRETQYF
>TRBD2|TRBJ2-5|TRBV7-4|-
TGCGCCAGCAGCCAAGGGAGACTAGCGGGAGATCGGGAGACCCAGTACTTC
CASSQGRLAGDRETQYF
>-|TRBJ2-7|TRBV19|many
TGTGCCAGTAGTCCGACATCTGCGAGCTCCTACGAGCAGTACTTC
CASSPTSASSYEQYF
>TRBD1|TRBJ1-1|TRBV2|-
TGTGCCTGGAGCTCCGGGACAGAGAACACTGAAGCTTTCTTT
CAWSSGTENTEAFF
>-|TRBJ2-5|TRBV29-1|-
TGCAGCGCGGGGTTCGGAGAGACCCAGTACTTC
CSAGFGETQYF
>-|TRBJ1-5|TRBV24-1|-
TGTGCCACCAGCGCATCGGGATTCCGGGACAGCAATCAGCCCCAGCATTTT
CATSASGFRDSNQPQHF
>-|TRBJ2-7|TRBV20-1|many
TGCAGTGCTAGTAGACGCGCTTACGAGCAGTACTTC
CSASRRAYEQYF
>-|TRBJ1-1|TRBV2|few
TGTGCCAGCATAAGGGACCCGGGAGAGACTGAAGCTTTCTTT
CASIRDPGETEAFF
>-|TRBJ1-4|TRBV9|many
TGTGCCAGCAGCGGTTCGGGGTCTAATGAAAAACTGTTTTTT
CASSGSGSNEKLFF
>TRBD2|TRBJ2-2|TRBV4-1|few
TGCGCCAGCAGCCAAGAAGATGGGCGGGAGGTTGGGGAGCTGTTTTTT
CASSQEDGREVGELFF
>TRBD1|TRBJ1-4|TRBV9|few
TGTGCCAGCAGCGGGACAGGGTCGCGATCTGAAAAACTGTTTTTT
CASSGTGSRSEKLFF
>-|TRBJ1-5|TRBV6-6|-
TGTGCCAGCAGTATTGAAGTTTCCAATCAGCCCCAGCATTTT
CASSIEVSNQPQHF
>TRBD2|TRBJ2-7|TRBV19|few
TGTGCCAGTAGTGTCGTGAGCGGGACGGCCTACGAGCAGTACTTC
CASSVVSGTAYEQYF
>TRBD1|TRBJ2-5|TRBV7-9|few
TGTGCCAGCATTCGGGGACAGGGGGCAGCGAACCAAGAGACCCAGTACTTC
CASIRGQGAANQETQYF
>TRBD2|TRBJ2-3|TRBV12-3/TRBV12-4|once
TGTGCCAGCAGTCCCCTCGTGTCACGGGGGGGAAATACGCAGTATTTT
CASSPLVSRGGNTQYF
>TRBD1|TRBJ1-1|TRBV7-2|-
TGTGCCAGTAGTACCCACAGGGGGGGATCTGAAGCTTTCTTT
CASSTHRGGSEAFF
>-|TRBJ1-1|TRBV7-2|-
TGTGCCAGCAGCCCCGACAGTGAAGCTTTCTTT
CASSPDSEAFF
>-|TRBJ2-5|TRBV7-2|few
TGTGCCAGCAGCTTAGATAGGGGGGCGACTGAAGAGACCCAGTACTTC
CASSLDRGATEETQYF
>-|TRBJ1-6|TRBV2|-
TGTGCCTGCAGTGAGGAGGGACATAATTCACCCCTCCACTTT
CACSEEGHNSPLHF
>TRBD1|TRBJ1-2|TRBV29-1|few
TGCAGTGGGACAGGGATCGGCTACACCTTC
CSGTGIGYTF
>TRBD1|TRBJ1-5|TRBV7-8|-
TGTGCCAGCAGACGCGGGACAGGCACCAATCAGCCCCAGCATTTT
CASRRGTGTNQPQHF
>-|TRBJ1-4|TRBV5-4|many
TGTGCCAGCAGCCGGGACCCCTCGGGTAATGAAAAACTGTTTTTT
CASSRDPSGNEKLFF
>-|TRBJ2-7|TRBV7-3|many
TGTGCCAGCAGCGTAACCCCCAGCTCCTACGAGCAGTACTTC
CASSVTPSSYEQYF
>-|TRBJ2-6|TRBV15|medium-sized
TGTGCCACCAGCAGAGACGAGTCTGGGGCCAACGTCCTGACTTTC
CATSRDESGANVLTF
>TRBD1|TRBJ2-2|TRBV10-3|-
TGTGCCATGGGGGTCAGGGGGCTAACCGCCGGGGAGCTGTTTTTT
CAMGVRGLTAGELFF
>TRBD1|TRBJ1-1|TRBV19|few
TGTGCCAGTAGCCTGATGACAGGGCTTGGGTCCACTGAAGCTTTCTTT
CASSLMTGLGSTEAFF
>-|TRBJ1-5|TRBV25-1|few
TGTGCCAGCAGTTTAAGGGCGGGGCACAATCAGCCCCAGCATTTT
CASSLRAGHNQPQHF
>TRBD2|TRBJ2-7|TRBV13|many
TGTGCCAGCAGCCCCCGGGGTAGCGGGAGCTACGAGCAGTACTTC
CASSPRGSGSYEQYF
>-|TRBJ1-4|TRBV7-9|-
TGTGCCAGCAGCAAAGGGACGGGTGCTGGAGAAAAACTGTTTTTT
CASSKGTGAGEKLFF
>-|TRBJ1-4|TRBV7-8|few
TGTGCCAGCAGCTTATGGGCCGGGACACTAGAAAAACTGTTTTTT
CASSLWAGTLEKLFF
>-|TRBJ1-1|TRBV28|-
TGTGCCAGCAGTTTACAATCCCTTTGGGGCGAAGCTTTCTTT
CASSLQSLWGEAFF
>TRBD1|TRBJ2-7|TRBV7-9|-
TGTGCCAGCAGCCAAGTCGACAGGGGGTACGAGCAGTACTTC
CASSQVDRGYEQYF
>-|TRBJ1-1|TRBV7-9|-
TGTGCCAGCAGCTCCGGTGCAGGCACCAACACTGAAGCTTTCTTT
CASSSGAGTNTEAFF
>-|TRBJ1-2|TRBV29-1|-
TGCAGCGTTCAAGGGGGGTTTCGGGCTGGCTACACCTTC
CSVQGGFRAGYTF
>-|TRBJ1-2|TRBV29-1|-
TGCAGCGGGACAATGACAGCTGCTAACTATGGCTACACCTTC
CSGTMTAANYGYTF
>-|TRBJ2-5|TRBV7-9|many
TGTGCCAGCAGCTTACCGGACCAAGAGACCCAGTACTTC
CASSLPDQETQYF
>-|TRBJ2-7|TRBV7-8|-
TGTGCCAGCAGCGGGACGGGCTCCGAGGAGCAGTACTTC
CASSGTGSEEQYF
>-|TRBJ1-6|TRBV5-6|few
TGTGCCAGCAGCTCAGACAGACTAAATTCACCCCTCCACTTT
CASSSDRLNSPLHF
>TRBD1|TRBJ2-5|TRBV20-1|many
TGCAGTGCTAGTAGCGAGACAGGGATCCAAGAGACCCAGTACTTC
CSASSETGIQETQYF
>-|TRBJ1-2|TRBV2|many
TGTGCCAGCAGTGAACTGGGGTTTAACTATGGCTACACCTTC
CASSELGFNYGYTF
>TRBD2|TRBJ2-5|TRBV20-1|few
TGCAGTCCCGGAGTAGCGGGAGGGCCCGAAGAGACCCAGTACTTC
CSPGVAGGPEETQYF
>TRBD1|TRBJ1-1|TRBV10-3|-
TGTGCCATCGAGGGACAGGGGGCTGTAGGAGCTTTCTTT
CAIEGQGAVGAFF
>-|TRBJ1-1|TRBV20-1|-
TGCAGTGCTACCGGGGAAGGGGACACTGAAGCTTTCTTT
CSATGEGDTEAFF
>-|TRBJ1-1|TRBV11-3|few
TGTGCCAGCAGCTCGACCAGGGGGAACACTGAAGCTTTCTTT
CASSSTRGNTEAFF
>-|TRBJ2-5|TRBV19|-
TGTGCCAGTAGTATAGGGCAGTTTGAGACCCAGTACTTC
CASSIGQFETQYF
>TRBD1|TRBJ2-5|TRBV19|-
TGTGCCAGTAGCCCACGGACAGGGCGAATCAACCAGTACTTC
CASSPRTGRINQYF
>-|TRBJ2-7|TRBV7-3|-
TGTGCCAGCAGCACGGAACAGGGCTACGAGCAGTACTTC
CASSTEQGYEQYF
>TRBD2|TRBJ2-7|TRBV6-6|-
TGTGCCAGCAAGGCGGGAGTCCAATCCTACGAGCAGTACTTC
CASKAGVQSYEQYF
>-|TRBJ1-2|TRBV20-1|-
TGCAGTGCTATCCCTTACAGGGCTTCCAACTATGGCTACACCTTC
CSAIPYRASNYGYTF
>-|TRBJ1-1|TRBV7-9|once
TGTGCCAGCAGCGTCGGCGTGGGAGTGTGGACTGAAGCTTTCTTT
CASSVGVGVWTEAFF
>-|TRBJ1-6|TRBV7-9|-
TGTGCCAGCAGCCATGGGGCGGGGAGCTCCTATAATTCACCCCTCCACTTT
CASSHGAGSSYNSPLHF